A selection of T cell receptor beta chains follows, all from one sample in a study of CD8+CD57+ T cells in acquired aplastic anemia. TCRdb redid the calling of the reads with MiXCR, one entry per CDR3 protein. The sample has a few hundred thousand distinct CDR3 sequences, approximately 33% seen once. Sequencing was carried out using sorted CD4+, CD8+, or CD8+CD57+ T cells (not recorded which) from PBMCs. Every receptor here comes from a human donor with aplastic anemia. The CDR3 runs from the conserved cysteine through the conserved F or W. Fields, in order: V gene, J gene, clone size, CDR3 length, D gene, CDR3 DNA, CDR3 protein. A D gene is named only where the DNA matches it firmly. Only some rows state a clone size, as once, few, many or a class for expanded clones.

v_call: TRBV6-1; j_call: TRBJ1-2; clone_size: many; cdr3_length: 15; d_call: NA; cdr3_nt: TGTGCCAGCAGTCCTCAAATCGGGACCGCTAATGGCTACACCTTC; cdr3_aa: CASSPQIGTANGYTF
v_call: TRBV6-2/TRBV6-3; j_call: TRBJ2-7; clone_size: once; cdr3_length: 16; d_call: NA; cdr3_nt: TGTGCCAGCAGTTACTCCCCGACTACATCCCCATACGAGCAGTACTTC; cdr3_aa: CASSYSPTTSPYEQYF
v_call: TRBV29-1; j_call: TRBJ2-3; clone_size: medium-sized; cdr3_length: 16; d_call: TRBD2; cdr3_nt: TGCAGCGTTGAAGGGGCTAGCGGGACGGGCACAGATACGCAGTATTTT; cdr3_aa: CSVEGASGTGTDTQYF
v_call: TRBV29-1; j_call: TRBJ2-7; clone_size: many; cdr3_length: 13; d_call: TRBD2; cdr3_nt: TGCAGCGTTGAGCTAGCGGGAGTTGGTGAGCAGTACTTC; cdr3_aa: CSVELAGVGEQYF
v_call: TRBV9; j_call: TRBJ2-2; clone_size: NA; cdr3_length: 18; d_call: TRBD2; cdr3_nt: TGTGCCAGCAGCCCGGGACTAGCGGGGGCCCTGAACACCGGGGAGCTGTTTTTT; cdr3_aa: CASSPGLAGALNTGELFF
v_call: TRBV9; j_call: TRBJ2-7; clone_size: many; cdr3_length: 15; d_call: NA; cdr3_nt: TGTGCCAGCAGCGTGCATGGTGCGCCCGGGTACGAGCAGTACTTC; cdr3_aa: CASSVHGAPGYEQYF
v_call: TRBV7-8; j_call: TRBJ2-5; clone_size: many; cdr3_length: 13; d_call: NA; cdr3_nt: TGTGCCAGCAGCTCCCCCATAAGAGAGACCCAGTACTTC; cdr3_aa: CASSSPIRETQYF
v_call: TRBV20-1; j_call: TRBJ1-2; clone_size: few; cdr3_length: 15; d_call: TRBD1; cdr3_nt: TGCAGTGCTAAAGCCGGGACAGGGGGCTTCGGTGGCTACACCTTC; cdr3_aa: CSAKAGTGGFGGYTF
v_call: TRBV2; j_call: TRBJ2-7; clone_size: many; cdr3_length: 12; d_call: NA; cdr3_nt: TGTGCCAGCAGTGGTCCGTCCTACGAGCAGTACTTC; cdr3_aa: CASSGPSYEQYF
v_call: TRBV19; j_call: TRBJ2-7; clone_size: many; cdr3_length: 15; d_call: TRBD1; cdr3_nt: TGTGCCAGTAGTATATCTGGGACAGGTCTCTACGAGCAGTACTTC; cdr3_aa: CASSISGTGLYEQYF
v_call: TRBV7-9; j_call: TRBJ2-7; clone_size: NA; cdr3_length: 15; d_call: NA; cdr3_nt: TGTGCCAGCAGCCCTTATCAGGGGAGCTCCTACGAGCAGTACTTC; cdr3_aa: CASSPYQGSSYEQYF
v_call: TRBV2; j_call: TRBJ1-3; clone_size: few; cdr3_length: 15; d_call: TRBD1; cdr3_nt: TGTGCCAGCAGTGAAGGAGGGGGCACTAGAAACACCATATATTTT; cdr3_aa: CASSEGGGTRNTIYF
v_call: TRBV19; j_call: TRBJ1-1; clone_size: many; cdr3_length: 15; d_call: NA; cdr3_nt: TGTGCCAGTAGTATAGTACAGGCTCCGAACACTGAAGCTTTCTTT; cdr3_aa: CASSIVQAPNTEAFF
v_call: TRBV6-1; j_call: TRBJ1-2; clone_size: many; cdr3_length: 13; d_call: NA; cdr3_nt: TGTGCCAGCAGAACCGACAGGACGAGAGGCTACACCTTC; cdr3_aa: CASRTDRTRGYTF
v_call: TRBV28; j_call: TRBJ1-6; clone_size: NA; cdr3_length: 14; d_call: NA; cdr3_nt: TGTGCCAGCAGTTTAGGCGGGCTAGGTTCACCCCTCCACTTT; cdr3_aa: CASSLGGLGSPLHF
v_call: TRBV25-1; j_call: TRBJ2-5; clone_size: NA; cdr3_length: 14; d_call: NA; cdr3_nt: TGTGCCAGCAGCCAAATGAAAGGGTCGGAGACCCAGTACTTC; cdr3_aa: CASSQMKGSETQYF
v_call: TRBV6-1; j_call: TRBJ1-1; clone_size: NA; cdr3_length: 14; d_call: TRBD1; cdr3_nt: TGTGCCAGTTCGGTAGACAGGGGGTTCACTGAAGCTTTCTTT; cdr3_aa: CASSVDRGFTEAFF
v_call: TRBV24-1; j_call: TRBJ1-1; clone_size: many; cdr3_length: 13; d_call: NA; cdr3_nt: TGTGCCACCGATCGGACGACCAACACTGAAGCTTTCTTT; cdr3_aa: CATDRTTNTEAFF
v_call: TRBV19; j_call: TRBJ2-5; clone_size: few; cdr3_length: 16; d_call: TRBD2; cdr3_nt: TGTGCCAGTAGTATCGCCAGACTAGCGGGGGAAGAGACCCAGTACTTC; cdr3_aa: CASSIARLAGEETQYF
v_call: TRBV6-1; j_call: TRBJ1-2; clone_size: NA; cdr3_length: 14; d_call: TRBD1; cdr3_nt: TGTGCCAGCAAGGGTGGACAGGGGCAGTATGGCTACACCTTC; cdr3_aa: CASKGGQGQYGYTF
v_call: TRBV15; j_call: TRBJ2-3; clone_size: few; cdr3_length: 12; d_call: NA; cdr3_nt: TGTGCCACGAGGGAAGCCACAGATACGCAGTATTTT; cdr3_aa: CATREATDTQYF
v_call: TRBV5-1; j_call: TRBJ1-6; clone_size: many; cdr3_length: 15; d_call: NA; cdr3_nt: TGCGCCAGCAGCTTGGAGGGGGGAGGGAGTTCACCCCTCCACTTT; cdr3_aa: CASSLEGGGSSPLHF
v_call: TRBV19; j_call: TRBJ1-5; clone_size: many; cdr3_length: 14; d_call: NA; cdr3_nt: TGTGCCAGTAACCCTAGGGCAGGGAGCCTGCCCCAGCATTTT; cdr3_aa: CASNPRAGSLPQHF
v_call: TRBV5-1; j_call: TRBJ2-3; clone_size: NA; cdr3_length: 15; d_call: NA; cdr3_nt: TGCGCCAGCACCTCCGAAGGGGCAATGACAGATACGCAGTATTTT; cdr3_aa: CASTSEGAMTDTQYF
v_call: TRBV30; j_call: TRBJ2-3; clone_size: NA; cdr3_length: 13; d_call: NA; cdr3_nt: TGTGCCTGGAGGCCCCAGGGGCCCGATACGCAGTATTTT; cdr3_aa: CAWRPQGPDTQYF
v_call: TRBV30; j_call: TRBJ2-3; clone_size: NA; cdr3_length: 14; d_call: NA; cdr3_nt: TGTGCCTGGAGTGTGCCAGGGATAGTAGATACGCAGTATTTT; cdr3_aa: CAWSVPGIVDTQYF
v_call: TRBV20-1; j_call: TRBJ2-7; clone_size: many; cdr3_length: 15; d_call: NA; cdr3_nt: TGCAGTGCTAGAGATTCGAGGGGTCTCTCCTACGAGCAGTACTTC; cdr3_aa: CSARDSRGLSYEQYF
v_call: TRBV9; j_call: TRBJ2-7; clone_size: NA; cdr3_length: 16; d_call: NA; cdr3_nt: TGTGCCAGCAGCTTGCTACGTGGGACATCTCAAGAGGCCCAGTACTTC; cdr3_aa: CASSLLRGTSQEAQYF
v_call: TRBV2; j_call: TRBJ1-5; clone_size: few; cdr3_length: 16; d_call: NA; cdr3_nt: TGTGCCAGCAATCGCCAGGGGAGTTATAGCAATCAGCCCCAGCATTTT; cdr3_aa: CASNRQGSYSNQPQHF
v_call: TRBV5-1; j_call: TRBJ1-1; clone_size: few; cdr3_length: 12; d_call: NA; cdr3_nt: TGCGCCAGCAGCTCGGGGGGGATGGAAGCTTTCTTT; cdr3_aa: CASSSGGMEAFF
v_call: TRBV5-1; j_call: TRBJ2-3; clone_size: NA; cdr3_length: 14; d_call: NA; cdr3_nt: TGCGCCAGCAGCGAGGCCCCCTGCACAGATACGCAGTATTTT; cdr3_aa: CASSEAPCTDTQYF
v_call: TRBV5-1; j_call: TRBJ1-3; clone_size: few; cdr3_length: 15; d_call: NA; cdr3_nt: TGCGCCAGCAGCTTGGAGTCCGTTGGCCGAAACACCATATATTTT; cdr3_aa: CASSLESVGRNTIYF
v_call: TRBV3-1; j_call: TRBJ2-6; clone_size: few; cdr3_length: 17; d_call: NA; cdr3_nt: TGTGCCAGCAGCCAAGGTTCCCTAGCTTCTGGGGCCAACGTCCTGACTTTC; cdr3_aa: CASSQGSLASGANVLTF
v_call: TRBV10-3; j_call: TRBJ2-3; clone_size: NA; cdr3_length: 14; d_call: NA; cdr3_nt: TGTGCCATCAGTGGACGGGGTGGATCAGATACGCAGTATTTT; cdr3_aa: CAISGRGGSDTQYF
v_call: TRBV15; j_call: TRBJ1-1; clone_size: NA; cdr3_length: 13; d_call: NA; cdr3_nt: TGTGCCACCAGCAGCAAAGGGGGAACTGAAGCTTTCTTT; cdr3_aa: CATSSKGGTEAFF
v_call: TRBV5-1; j_call: TRBJ1-4; clone_size: few; cdr3_length: 14; d_call: NA; cdr3_nt: TGCGCCAGCAGCTCGGACAGCCGGAATGAAAAACTGTTTTTT; cdr3_aa: CASSSDSRNEKLFF
v_call: TRBV13; j_call: TRBJ2-7; clone_size: many; cdr3_length: 15; d_call: NA; cdr3_nt: TGTGCCAGCAGCTTAGAGGACAGAAACTCCTACGAGCAGTACTTC; cdr3_aa: CASSLEDRNSYEQYF
v_call: TRBV19; j_call: TRBJ2-1; clone_size: few; cdr3_length: 16; d_call: NA; cdr3_nt: TGTGCCAGTAGTATAGCGGCGGGGAGCTCCTACAATGAGCAGTTCTTC; cdr3_aa: CASSIAAGSSYNEQFF
v_call: TRBV14; j_call: TRBJ2-7; clone_size: NA; cdr3_length: 12; d_call: NA; cdr3_nt: TGTGCCGCGGGACACAACGGCTACGAGCAGTACTTC; cdr3_aa: CAAGHNGYEQYF
v_call: TRBV2; j_call: TRBJ1-2; clone_size: NA; cdr3_length: 11; d_call: NA; cdr3_nt: TGTGCCAGCGGCCAGCTCGGTGGCTACACCTTC; cdr3_aa: CASGQLGGYTF
v_call: TRBV20-1; j_call: TRBJ1-5; clone_size: NA; cdr3_length: 8; d_call: NA; cdr3_nt: TGCAGTGCTAGGTCCCAGCATTTT; cdr3_aa: CSARSQHF
v_call: TRBV30; j_call: TRBJ1-4; clone_size: NA; cdr3_length: 14; d_call: NA; cdr3_nt: TGTGCCTGGAGTGTCCGCGCAACTAATGAAAAACTGTTTTTT; cdr3_aa: CAWSVRATNEKLFF
v_call: TRBV10-3; j_call: TRBJ2-7; clone_size: NA; cdr3_length: 17; d_call: NA; cdr3_nt: TGTGCCATCAGTGACCTTGGGTCGAAACAGGGTATCTACGAGCAGTACTTC; cdr3_aa: CAISDLGSKQGIYEQYF
v_call: TRBV20-1; j_call: TRBJ1-5; clone_size: few; cdr3_length: 16; d_call: TRBD1; cdr3_nt: TGCAGTGCTAGTAGGGGACAGGGGGCTGTCAATCAGCCCCAGCATTTT; cdr3_aa: CSASRGQGAVNQPQHF
v_call: TRBV6-5; j_call: TRBJ1-1; clone_size: NA; cdr3_length: 14; d_call: NA; cdr3_nt: TGTGCCAGCAGTTACCTTGAGGGGGTGGCTGAAGCTTTCTTT; cdr3_aa: CASSYLEGVAEAFF
v_call: TRBV2; j_call: TRBJ2-5; clone_size: NA; cdr3_length: 14; d_call: NA; cdr3_nt: TGTGCCAGCACGGGGATACGGAGACAAGAGACCCAGTACTTC; cdr3_aa: CASTGIRRQETQYF
v_call: TRBV10-3; j_call: TRBJ2-1; clone_size: NA; cdr3_length: 14; d_call: TRBD2; cdr3_nt: TGTGCCATCAGTGCTGGACTAGTGGCCGATGAGCAGTTCTTC; cdr3_aa: CAISAGLVADEQFF
v_call: TRBV7-6; j_call: TRBJ1-5; clone_size: NA; cdr3_length: 10; d_call: NA; cdr3_nt: TGTGCCAGCAGTCAAGGGCCCCAGCATTTT; cdr3_aa: CASSQGPQHF
v_call: TRBV2; j_call: TRBJ1-5; clone_size: NA; cdr3_length: 15; d_call: TRBD1; cdr3_nt: TGTGCCAGCAGTGGCCTGTTCGACAGGGATCAGCCCCAGCATTTT; cdr3_aa: CASSGLFDRDQPQHF